A selection of T cell receptor beta chains follows, all from one sample in a study of blood T cells in healthy people across ages. TCRdb itself ran the 5' RACE reads through MiXCR, one entry per CDR3 protein. The sample includes fewer than 800,000 distinct CDR3 sequences, more than 40% of them seen just once. Sequenced: blood. The receptor source for this set is a woman aged 55-69 years in good health. Each CDR3 is given with its conserved first and last residue. Fields, in order: CDR3 DNA, CDR3 protein, V gene, D gene, J gene, clone size. The D gene is left open where the match is weak. Part of the rows lack a size; the others show once, few, many or a class for expanded clones.

CDR3 DNA: TGTGCCAGCAGCCAAGATTTTTGGCAGCCGAACACCGGGGAGCTGTTTTTT
CDR3 protein: CASSQDFWQPNTGELFF
V gene: TRBV14
D gene: -
J gene: TRBJ2-2
clone size: -

CDR3 DNA: TGTGCCAGCAGCTTCGGGACAGGGGTGCAAGATACGCAGTATTTT
CDR3 protein: CASSFGTGVQDTQYF
V gene: TRBV7-9
D gene: TRBD1
J gene: TRBJ2-3
clone size: -

CDR3 DNA: TGTGCCAGCAGCTGGACTAGCGGGAGGGCGGCCAATGAGCAGTTCTTC
CDR3 protein: CASSWTSGRAANEQFF
V gene: TRBV13
D gene: TRBD2
J gene: TRBJ2-1
clone size: once

CDR3 DNA: TGCGCCAGCAGCCGGACCGGGGTACCTGAAGCTTTCTTT
CDR3 protein: CASSRTGVPEAFF
V gene: TRBV5-1
D gene: -
J gene: TRBJ1-1
clone size: -

CDR3 DNA: TGTGCCAGCAGCCAAGTCATACTGACAGGGGACGATGTCAATCAGCCCCAGCATTTT
CDR3 protein: CASSQVILTGDDVNQPQHF
V gene: TRBV14
D gene: TRBD1
J gene: TRBJ1-5
clone size: -

CDR3 DNA: TGCAGTGCTAGAGAGCTAGCGGCCAACTCCTACGAGCAGTACTTC
CDR3 protein: CSARELAANSYEQYF
V gene: TRBV20-1
D gene: TRBD2
J gene: TRBJ2-7
clone size: -

CDR3 DNA: TGCGCCAGCTCCCGCGGGGGCTGGGATTCACCCCTCCACTTT
CDR3 protein: CASSRGGWDSPLHF
V gene: TRBV5-1
D gene: -
J gene: TRBJ1-6
clone size: few

CDR3 DNA: TGTGCCAGCAGCGATCAGGGGGTCCCCTATAATTCACCCCTCCACTTT
CDR3 protein: CASSDQGVPYNSPLHF
V gene: TRBV7-2
D gene: TRBD1
J gene: TRBJ1-6
clone size: -

CDR3 DNA: TGTGCCAGCAGCCAACTAGCGGGAGGAGAGACCCAGTACTTC
CDR3 protein: CASSQLAGGETQYF
V gene: TRBV3-1
D gene: TRBD2
J gene: TRBJ2-5
clone size: few

CDR3 DNA: TGCAGTGCTCTAGAGCCAACGTCTAGCACAGATACGCAGTATTTT
CDR3 protein: CSALEPTSSTDTQYF
V gene: TRBV20-1
D gene: -
J gene: TRBJ2-3
clone size: once

CDR3 DNA: TGTGCCACCAGTGAACCGGGACAAGGCGACAATACGCAGTATTTT
CDR3 protein: CATSEPGQGDNTQYF
V gene: TRBV24-1
D gene: -
J gene: TRBJ2-3
clone size: few

CDR3 DNA: TGCAGTGCTACACCACCAGGGGGCACAGATACGCAGTATTTT
CDR3 protein: CSATPPGGTDTQYF
V gene: TRBV20-1
D gene: -
J gene: TRBJ2-3
clone size: few

CDR3 DNA: TGCAGTGCTGGGACTAATAACAATGAGCAGTACTTC
CDR3 protein: CSAGTNNNEQYF
V gene: TRBV20-1
D gene: TRBD2
J gene: TRBJ2-7
clone size: -

CDR3 DNA: TGTGCCAGCAGTTTAGGGGGGACAGGGGCTACAGATACGCAGTATTTT
CDR3 protein: CASSLGGTGATDTQYF
V gene: TRBV28
D gene: TRBD1
J gene: TRBJ2-3
clone size: once

CDR3 DNA: TGCGCCAGCAGCGGGCGGGCTAGCGGATCCTACGAGCAGTACTTC
CDR3 protein: CASSGRASGSYEQYF
V gene: TRBV5-1
D gene: TRBD2
J gene: TRBJ2-7
clone size: -

CDR3 DNA: TGCAGTGCTACTCGGGAGGACCTTAGGGGGACCCAGTACTTC
CDR3 protein: CSATREDLRGTQYF
V gene: TRBV20-1
D gene: TRBD2
J gene: TRBJ2-5
clone size: once

CDR3 DNA: TGTGCCAGCAGTGCACAGGGGGGAAAGGTGGAGACCCAGTACTTC
CDR3 protein: CASSAQGGKVETQYF
V gene: TRBV6-5
D gene: TRBD1
J gene: TRBJ2-5
clone size: few

CDR3 DNA: TGTGCCAGCAGTGGGCGACAGGAGGCTAACTATGGCTACACCTTC
CDR3 protein: CASSGRQEANYGYTF
V gene: TRBV2
D gene: -
J gene: TRBJ1-2
clone size: -

CDR3 DNA: TGTGCCAGCAGTGAATGGACCCAGTACTTC
CDR3 protein: CASSEWTQYF
V gene: TRBV2
D gene: -
J gene: TRBJ2-5
clone size: -

CDR3 DNA: TGCAGCGTTGTTGACAGCTTTAATGAAAAACTGTTTTTT
CDR3 protein: CSVVDSFNEKLFF
V gene: TRBV29-1
D gene: -
J gene: TRBJ1-4
clone size: -

CDR3 DNA: TGCGCCAGCAGCTCAAAGGATCTCAGGTGGAACACTGAAGCTTTCTTT
CDR3 protein: CASSSKDLRWNTEAFF
V gene: TRBV5-1
D gene: -
J gene: TRBJ1-1
clone size: -

CDR3 DNA: TGCAGTGCTTCCGGACAGTCTAAAGAGCAGTACTTC
CDR3 protein: CSASGQSKEQYF
V gene: TRBV20-1
D gene: -
J gene: TRBJ2-7
clone size: few

CDR3 DNA: TGCAGTGCTAGAGGGAGGACTAGCGGGGCTACATCCCAAGAGACCCAGTACTTC
CDR3 protein: CSARGRTSGATSQETQYF
V gene: TRBV20-1
D gene: TRBD2
J gene: TRBJ2-5
clone size: -

CDR3 DNA: TGCGCCAGCAGCTTGTTACCCGAAAGGGTATCCACAGATACGCAGTATTTT
CDR3 protein: CASSLLPERVSTDTQYF
V gene: TRBV5-1
D gene: -
J gene: TRBJ2-3
clone size: -

CDR3 DNA: TGTGCCAGCCGGGGACAGGTTGCCGTCGGGGAGCAGTACTTC
CDR3 protein: CASRGQVAVGEQYF
V gene: TRBV12-3/TRBV12-4
D gene: TRBD1
J gene: TRBJ2-4
clone size: -

CDR3 DNA: TGTGCCAGCAGTTCCCCCGGACGGGTAACTGCACCCCTCCACTTT
CDR3 protein: CASSSPGRVTAPLHF
V gene: TRBV28
D gene: -
J gene: TRBJ1-6
clone size: -

CDR3 DNA: TGTGCCAGCAGTTTATACTCGGGACAGAACACTGAAGCTTTCTTT
CDR3 protein: CASSLYSGQNTEAFF
V gene: TRBV27
D gene: -
J gene: TRBJ1-1
clone size: once

CDR3 DNA: TGCAGTGCTAGAGGAGAAGCGGGTCCCAATGAGCAGTTCTTC
CDR3 protein: CSARGEAGPNEQFF
V gene: TRBV20-1
D gene: -
J gene: TRBJ2-1
clone size: -

CDR3 DNA: TGTGCCAGCAGCTTAAGATCCTTCACAGATACGCAGTATTTT
CDR3 protein: CASSLRSFTDTQYF
V gene: TRBV7-2
D gene: -
J gene: TRBJ2-3
clone size: few

CDR3 DNA: TGTGCCAGCAGCCTAAGGGAGGCCTATGGCTACACCTTC
CDR3 protein: CASSLREAYGYTF
V gene: TRBV7-9
D gene: -
J gene: TRBJ1-2
clone size: few

CDR3 DNA: TGTGCCAGCAGCCAAGACATGGCGGGAGGCTGCGAGCAGTACTTC
CDR3 protein: CASSQDMAGGCEQYF
V gene: TRBV3-1
D gene: TRBD2
J gene: TRBJ2-7
clone size: -

CDR3 DNA: TGTGCCAGCAGCCAAGATTTGGCTGGCTACACCTTC
CDR3 protein: CASSQDLAGYTF
V gene: TRBV3-1
D gene: -
J gene: TRBJ1-2
clone size: few

CDR3 DNA: TGTGCCAGCACCCTGGCGGGACGGAACACCGGGGAGCTGTTTTTT
CDR3 protein: CASTLAGRNTGELFF
V gene: TRBV13
D gene: -
J gene: TRBJ2-2
clone size: -

CDR3 DNA: TGCAGTGCTAGTCATCAGGGAAAATACAATGAGCAGTTCTTC
CDR3 protein: CSASHQGKYNEQFF
V gene: TRBV20-1
D gene: -
J gene: TRBJ2-1
clone size: -

CDR3 DNA: TGTGCCAGCAGCCTCACAGGGGGAAGGTCGGGAGCTTTCTTT
CDR3 protein: CASSLTGGRSGAFF
V gene: TRBV3-1
D gene: TRBD1
J gene: TRBJ1-1
clone size: -

CDR3 DNA: TGCAGTGCTAGAGAATCCAGGGTGCCTCTCAATGAGCAGTTCTTC
CDR3 protein: CSARESRVPLNEQFF
V gene: TRBV20-1
D gene: -
J gene: TRBJ2-1
clone size: few

CDR3 DNA: TGTGCCAGCAGGGGAGGAGGAACTGGGGCCAACGTCCTGACTTTC
CDR3 protein: CASRGGGTGANVLTF
V gene: TRBV6-5
D gene: -
J gene: TRBJ2-6
clone size: -

CDR3 DNA: TGTGCCAGCTCGAAAGGGACAGCCGACCAAGAGACCCAGTACTTC
CDR3 protein: CASSKGTADQETQYF
V gene: TRBV18
D gene: TRBD1
J gene: TRBJ2-5
clone size: -

CDR3 DNA: TGCAGCGTTGAAGACCGGACAGGGCGACTAGCGGGAGGCACCTACGAGCAGTACTTC
CDR3 protein: CSVEDRTGRLAGGTYEQYF
V gene: TRBV29-1
D gene: TRBD2
J gene: TRBJ2-7
clone size: -

CDR3 DNA: TGTGCCATCAGTGACACAGCTTCAACTGAGCAGTACTTC
CDR3 protein: CAISDTASTEQYF
V gene: TRBV6-5
D gene: -
J gene: TRBJ2-7
clone size: -

CDR3 DNA: TGCGCCAGCAGCCTAACTAGCCGAGAGACCCAGTACTTC
CDR3 protein: CASSLTSRETQYF
V gene: TRBV4-3
D gene: -
J gene: TRBJ2-5
clone size: -

CDR3 DNA: TGCAGTGCTGGGGCCAGACTAGCGGGACTAGGCACAGATACGCAGTATTTT
CDR3 protein: CSAGARLAGLGTDTQYF
V gene: TRBV20-1
D gene: TRBD2
J gene: TRBJ2-3
clone size: few

CDR3 DNA: TGCAGTGCTAGGGTTCCGTACGGGACGGACGAGCAGTACTTC
CDR3 protein: CSARVPYGTDEQYF
V gene: TRBV20-1
D gene: -
J gene: TRBJ2-7
clone size: few

CDR3 DNA: TGTGCCAGCAGCCCATCTGGGGGACAGGGTTACTACAATGAGCAGTTCTTC
CDR3 protein: CASSPSGGQGYYNEQFF
V gene: TRBV7-8
D gene: TRBD1
J gene: TRBJ2-1
clone size: -

CDR3 DNA: TGTGCCAGTAGTATAACGCCTCCAGATACGCAGTATTTT
CDR3 protein: CASSITPPDTQYF
V gene: TRBV19
D gene: -
J gene: TRBJ2-3
clone size: few

CDR3 DNA: TGCAGCGTTGATCCGGCAGGGAAAATGAACACTGAAGCTTTCTTT
CDR3 protein: CSVDPAGKMNTEAFF
V gene: TRBV29-1
D gene: -
J gene: TRBJ1-1
clone size: few

CDR3 DNA: TGTGCCAGCAGTTGGCGGGGCACCTACGAGCAGTACTTC
CDR3 protein: CASSWRGTYEQYF
V gene: TRBV6-1
D gene: -
J gene: TRBJ2-7
clone size: -

CDR3 DNA: TGTGCCAGCAGCCTCTCGGTCACCTATGGCTACACCTTC
CDR3 protein: CASSLSVTYGYTF
V gene: TRBV6-5
D gene: -
J gene: TRBJ1-2
clone size: few

CDR3 DNA: TGCAGCGTTACCGGACTAGCGGGAGCCTACCTCAGGCAGTTCTTC
CDR3 protein: CSVTGLAGAYLRQFF
V gene: TRBV29-1
D gene: TRBD2
J gene: TRBJ2-1
clone size: few